Following are 15 T cell receptor beta chains from one sample sequenced in a study of CXCR3-negative and CXCR3-positive naive CD8 T cells. With UMI labels, 5' RACE was used to prepare the TRB cDNA libraries. No DNA is given; TCRdb re-called the 5' RACE reads and lists each CDR3 protein once. This sample contains roughly 65,000 distinct CDR3 sequences. Whole-study findings and limits: More hydrophobic TRB CDR3s occurred in CXCR3-positive than in CXCR3-negative naive cells.

These receptors lack a known antigen. The source material was naive CXCR3+ CD8+ T cells from blood. As to subset: CD45RO-CCR7+CD27+CD95- naive CD8+ T cells expressing CXCR3 (TNR3+). These receptors were obtained from a human donor in good health. Some clones in this sample may be carry-over from other donors' samples.

The CDR3: CASSLASGQETQYF. The chain uses TRBV7-9 and TRBJ2-5. CDR3 size: 14 residues. Looked up from germline, CDR1 is SEHNR and CDR2 is FQNEAQ (reference sequence). Looking up the rest from reference TRBV7-9 and TRBJ2-5 gives the full variable domain: DTGVSQNPRHKITKRGQNVTFRCDPISEHNRLYWYRQTLGQGPEFLTYFQNEAQLEKSRLLSDRFSAERPKGSFSTLEIQRTEQGDSAMYLCASSLASGQETQYFGPGTRLLVL.

The rearrangement joins TRBV7-6 to TRBJ2-7; TCRdb calls TRBD1, which cannot be checked without DNA. The CDR3 covers 14 residues. CDR1 and CDR2 (germline): SGHVS, FNYEAQ. The CDR3 region is CASSLGQGNYEQYF. Filled out from reference TRBV7-6 and TRBJ2-7, the complete variable domain reads GAGVSQSPRYKVTKRGQDVALRCDPISGHVSLYWYRQALGQGPEFLTYFNYEAQQDKSGLPNDRFSAERPEGSISTLTIQRTEQRDSAMYRCASSLGQGNYEQYFGPGTRLTVT.

The CDR3 loop is CASSQDRGPAYEQYF. This rearrangement joins TRBV14 to TRBJ2-7; TCRdb names TRBD1, which stays unverified in the absence of DNA. There are 15 residues in the CDR3. The germline V gene has CDR1 SGHDN and CDR2 FVKESK.

The chain is built from TRBV7-2 and TRBJ2-5; TCRdb returns TRBD2, unconfirmable since there is no DNA. This CDR3 is built from 18 residues. Germline CDR1 SGHTA, CDR2 FQGNSA. The CDR3 reads CASSPRKERRGYQETQYF.

V and J are TRBV19 and TRBJ2-1; the D call of TRBD2 rests on TCRdb alone, since no DNA is present to check it. The CDR3 is 16 residues long. Germline-derived CDR1 and CDR2 are LNHDA and SQIVND (reference sequence). The CDR3: CASSLRVGPQYNEQFF.

The rearrangement uses TRBV20-1 and TRBJ2-7; TCRdb selects TRBD2, and the lack of DNA leaves this call unchecked. The CDR3 loop spans 16 amino acids. Germline V gene data show CDR1 as DFQATT and CDR2 as SNEGSKA (reference sequence). The CDR3 reads CSAREPGATSGYEQYF.

The CDR3 loop reads CAWSVLIQDGYTF. The V call is TRBV30, the J call TRBJ1-2; TCRdb returns TRBD1, unconfirmable since there is no DNA. This CDR3 contains 13 residues. Germline V gene lookup returns CDR1 GTSNPN and CDR2 SVGIG (reference sequence).

This sequence joins TRBV21-1 and TRBJ2-4; TCRdb selects TRBD2, and the lack of DNA leaves this call unchecked. TRBV21-1 is classified as a pseudogene. This CDR3 is built from 17 residues. The CDR3 region is CAHERGADPIARNIQYF.

The chain employs TRBV21-1 and TRBJ1-5. TRBV21-1 is reported as a pseudogene. The CDR3 consists of 12 residues. The CDR3 loop reads CASSKERQPQHF.

The gene calls are TRBV29-1 and TRBJ2-1; TCRdb calls TRBD2, which cannot be checked without DNA. The CDR3 consists of 13 residues. CDR1 is SQVTM, CDR2 ANQGSEA, per germline. CDR3 sequence: CSASPVAGNEQFF.

The chain carries TRBV12-3 or TRBV12-4 and TRBJ1-1; the TRBD1 assignment by TCRdb is unverifiable without DNA. The CDR3 runs to 14 residues. The CDR3 loop reads CASNSRDREFEAFF.

CDR3 region: CASSSRALSYEQYF. The V gene is TRBV7-8, the J gene TRBJ2-7; TCRdb returns TRBD2, unconfirmable since there is no DNA. Germline assignment: CDR1 SGHVS and CDR2 FQNEAQ. The CDR3 covers 14 residues.

The gene calls are TRBV15 and TRBJ1-1; checking the TCRdb D call of TRBD1 is not possible without DNA. Germline values: CDR1 LNHNV, CDR2 YYDKDF (reference sequence). This CDR3 has 15 amino acids. This CDR3 reads CATTLPGGRNTEAFF.

This rearrangement joins TRBV27 to TRBJ2-5; the TCRdb call, TRBD2, lacks DNA for checking. The length of the CDR3 is 16 residues. CDR1 is MNHEY and CDR2 is SMNVEV in the germline V gene (reference sequence). CDR3: CASSPRAAGGPLAQYF.

The chain recombines TRBV5-4 with TRBJ2-7; TCRdb indicates TRBD1, and absent DNA this call remains unverified. This CDR3 is 14 amino acids long. Germline assignment: CDR1 SGHNT and CDR2 YYREEE (reference sequence). The CDR3: CASSLGTTVYEQYF.